Included here is one T cell receptor (beta chain) sequence, with context. Its specificity is unknown. Possible read error: a much larger clone is one base away. The CDR3 end shows no conserved phenylalanine or tryptophan, and so a read error is likely. The CDR3 is made up of 15 amino acids. In germline, CDR1 is SGHRS, CDR2 YFSETQ. The V gene lost 0 bases and the J gene lost 7 bases, with 14 bases spanning the gap. There were TCR beta CDR3 regions amplified from RNA transcripts. During a first-round RT-PCR of the TCR CDR3, the HTBI primer set was used. TCRdb itself ran the multiplex PCR reads through MiXCR, one entry per CDR3 protein. The sample has around 370,000 distinct CDR3 sequences; about a fifth are singletons. The sample belongs to a study of T cells in Graves' hyperthyroidism and ophthalmopathy. Study context: Peripheral blood was acquired at first diagnosis, ahead of any therapy whatsoever.

Uncontrolled infections, other autoimmune diseases, pregnancy or lactation led to exclusion of patients. From approximately 9.5 ml of fresh peripheral blood, PBMCs were isolated. Study observations and caveats: A 13 V-J model separated ophthalmopathy from stable hyperthyroidism.

The specimen was blood. This receptor was identified in a man aged 18 to 30 with Graves' ophthalmopathy. The J gene is TRBJ1-5, the V gene TRBV5-1, with D maybe TRBD1 (6 bases). In DNA form, the CDR3 reads TGCGCCAGCAGCTTGGAGGGACAAGTTGAACAGCCCCAGCATCTT. Its protein is CASSLEGQVEQPQHL.